The rows below give T cell receptor beta chains drawn from one sample of a study of cytomegalovirus exposure and HLA in healthy donors. Profiling relied on immunoSEQ multiplex PCR, and the TCRdb table lists in-frame clones only, not all of them. This sample has approximately 120,000 clones, with 80% found just once. Sequenced: PBMCs. The receptors derive from a female donor in good health and CMV-seronegative. Both conserved end residues are part of each CDR3. A D gene is named only where the DNA matches it firmly. The size field is filled for only some rows; it gives once, few, many or a size class.

>NA|15|TRBJ2-5|NA|TRBV10-3
TGTGCCATCAGTGAGCCCCGGGTGTCACCAGAGACCCAGTACTTC
CAISEPRVSPETQYF
>few|15|TRBJ2-1|NA|TRBV9
TGTGCCAGCAGGCCTGGGGGTAGCGGTAACAATGAGCAGTTCTTC
CASRPGGSGNNEQFF
>NA|14|TRBJ1-1|TRBD1|TRBV6-5
TGTGCCAGCAGTTACGGGGCAGGGGGCACTGAAGCTTTCTTT
CASSYGAGGTEAFF
>NA|15|TRBJ1-6|TRBD1|TRBV27
TGTGCCAGCAGTTTGGGACAGGGAATTTACTCACCCCTCCACTTT
CASSLGQGIYSPLHF
>NA|15|TRBJ1-2|TRBD1|TRBV11-2
TGTGCCAGCAGCGTAGTGGGACAGGGGGACCCCCCGCACACCTTC
CASSVVGQGDPPHTF
>NA|13|TRBJ2-7|TRBD2|TRBV6-1
TGTGCCAGCTTAGCGGGAGAACACTACGAGCAGTACTTC
CASLAGEHYEQYF
>NA|14|TRBJ2-7|NA|TRBV7-9
TGTGCCAGCAGCCCGATCCAGGGGAGATCCGAGCAGTACTTC
CASSPIQGRSEQYF
>NA|13|TRBJ2-7|NA|TRBV5-1
TGCGCCAGCAGCGGGGACATCTCCTACGAGCAGTACTTC
CASSGDISYEQYF
>few|14|TRBJ2-7|NA|TRBV5-5
TGTGCCAGCAGCTTGGTAAGGACAACCTACGAGCAGTACTTC
CASSLVRTTYEQYF
>NA|16|TRBJ1-2|TRBD1|TRBV28
TGTGCCAGCAGTGAGAATTGGACAGGGTGGAGCTATGGCTACACCTTC
CASSENWTGWSYGYTF
>NA|15|TRBJ2-2|NA|TRBV28
TGTGCCAGCAGTTTCAGGGTGTTTAACACCGGGGAGCTGTTTTTT
CASSFRVFNTGELFF
>NA|15|TRBJ2-5|NA|TRBV5-1
TGCGCCAGCAGCTTGGTCCAGAACCCACAAGAGACCCAGTACTTC
CASSLVQNPQETQYF
>NA|14|TRBJ2-7|NA|TRBV11-2
TGTGCCAGCAGACGGGACACCCGCTCCTACGAGCAGTACTTC
CASRRDTRSYEQYF
>NA|16|TRBJ2-2|NA|TRBV18
TGTGCCAGCTCACCCACCTCGCTTGAGGCTTCCGGGGAGCTGTTTTTT
CASSPTSLEASGELFF
>NA|13|TRBJ1-6|TRBD1|TRBV10-1
TGCGCCAGCAGTAATAACAGGGGTTCACCCCTCCACTTT
CASSNNRGSPLHF
>few|13|TRBJ1-2|NA|TRBV5-1
TGCGCCAGCAGCCCGGACACTAACTATGGCTACACCTTC
CASSPDTNYGYTF
>few|16|TRBJ2-7|TRBD1|TRBV28
TGTGCCAGCAGTCCAACGACAGGGCTGAGCTCCTACGAGCAGTACTTC
CASSPTTGLSSYEQYF
>NA|15|TRBJ2-1|TRBD1|TRBV27
TGTGCCAGCAGTTTGCAGGGGGTTTCAATGCTTGAGCAGTTCTTC
CASSLQGVSMLEQFF
>NA|15|TRBJ2-3|NA|TRBV10-3
TGTGCCATCAGTTCGCCGGGACAAACCACAGATACGCAGTATTTT
CAISSPGQTTDTQYF
>once|14|TRBJ1-2|NA|TRBV4-1
TGCGCCAGCAGGCCTCCGGGAATAATCTATGGCTACACCTTC
CASRPPGIIYGYTF
>NA|18|TRBJ2-6|NA|TRBV5-6
TGTGCCAGCAGCTTGTTGATGGGCTCCAACTCTGGGGCCAACGTCCTGACTTTC
CASSLLMGSNSGANVLTF
>once|13|TRBJ1-2|NA|TRBV6-1
TGTGCCAGCAGAGACAGAATTAACTATGGCTACACCTTC
CASRDRINYGYTF
>NA|18|TRBJ2-7|TRBD2|TRBV7-9
TGTGCCAGCAGCTTACGTGGAAGGACTAGCGGGCTCGCCTACGAGCAGTACTTC
CASSLRGRTSGLAYEQYF
>NA|14|TRBJ1-5|NA|TRBV7-9
TGTGCCAGCAGCTTAAGCCAGGAGGGTCAGCCCCAGCATTTT
CASSLSQEGQPQHF
>NA|14|TRBJ2-3|NA|TRBV7-9
TGTGCCAGCAGCTTAGCGGAGGCCACAGATACGCAGTATTTT
CASSLAEATDTQYF
>NA|15|TRBJ2-5|TRBD2|TRBV30
TGTGCCTGGAGTTCCAGCGGGGGGGCATGGGAGACCCAGTACTTC
CAWSSSGGAWETQYF
>NA|15|TRBJ2-1|TRBD2|TRBV15
TGTGCCACCAGCAGAAGTAGCGGGAGGTTCGATGAGCAGTTCTTC
CATSRSSGRFDEQFF
>NA|15|TRBJ2-7|NA|TRBV5-1
TGCGCCAGCAGCTTGGCAGGGGTTTCAGGCTACGAGCAGTACTTC
CASSLAGVSGYEQYF
>NA|13|TRBJ1-1|NA|TRBV2
TGTGCCAGCAGCTACCAACTGAACACTGAAGCTTTCTTT
CASSYQLNTEAFF
>NA|13|TRBJ2-7|NA|TRBV28
TGTGCCAGCCGACGACCAACAGACTACGAGCAGTACTTC
CASRRPTDYEQYF
>NA|15|TRBJ2-3|NA|TRBV7-3
TGTGCCAGCAGCTTAGGCCGGGAGAGCACAGATACGCAGTATTTT
CASSLGRESTDTQYF
>once|17|TRBJ1-2|TRBD1|TRBV5-1
TGCGCCAGCAGCTTGGCCGGGGGACAGGGGGCAACCCTTGGCTACACCTTC
CASSLAGGQGATLGYTF
>NA|15|TRBJ1-5|NA|TRBV19
TGTGCCAGTAGTATAGGCAGGGCTGGGGATCAGCCCCAGCATTTT
CASSIGRAGDQPQHF
>few|13|TRBJ1-2|NA|TRBV6-6
TGTGCCAGCAGTTACGCAGGGCTCTATGGCTACACCTTC
CASSYAGLYGYTF
>NA|16|TRBJ2-5|TRBD2|TRBV11-2
TGTGCCAGCAGCTCCGGACTAGCGGGGCCTAGAGAGACCCAGTACTTC
CASSSGLAGPRETQYF
>few|13|TRBJ2-1|NA|TRBV25-1
TGTGCCAGCAGTCCGGACAGCTACAATGAGCAGTTCTTC
CASSPDSYNEQFF
>once|13|TRBJ2-7|TRBD1|TRBV28
TGTGCCAGCCGGGACAGGACCTTTGACGAGCAGTACTTC
CASRDRTFDEQYF
>NA|15|TRBJ1-5|TRBD1|TRBV9
TGTGCCAGCAGCGCGGGACAGGGATGGACTCAGCCCCAGCATTTT
CASSAGQGWTQPQHF
>NA|16|TRBJ1-4|NA|TRBV6-1
TGTGCCAGCAGTGGGGCCCAGGTTGCAACTAATGAAAAACTGTTTTTT
CASSGAQVATNEKLFF
>few|15|TRBJ1-2|TRBD1|TRBV6-5
TGTGCCAGCAGTGCGACAGGGGCGCGGGACTATGGCTACACCTTC
CASSATGARDYGYTF